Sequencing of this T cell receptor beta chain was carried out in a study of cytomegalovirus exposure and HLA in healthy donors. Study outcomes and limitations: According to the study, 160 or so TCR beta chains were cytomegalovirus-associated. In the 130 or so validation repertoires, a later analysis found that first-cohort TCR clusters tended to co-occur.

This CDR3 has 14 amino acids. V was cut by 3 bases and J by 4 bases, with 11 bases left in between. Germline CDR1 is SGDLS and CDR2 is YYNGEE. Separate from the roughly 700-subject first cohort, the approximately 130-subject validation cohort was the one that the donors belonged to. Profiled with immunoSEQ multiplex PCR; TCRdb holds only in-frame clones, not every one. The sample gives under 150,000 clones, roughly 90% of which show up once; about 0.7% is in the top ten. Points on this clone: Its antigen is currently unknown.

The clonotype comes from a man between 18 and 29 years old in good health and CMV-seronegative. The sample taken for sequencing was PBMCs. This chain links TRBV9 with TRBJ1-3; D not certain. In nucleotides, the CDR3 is TGTGCCAGCAGCGCCACCGGCGGGGGAAACACCATATATTTT. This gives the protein CASSATGGGNTIYF.